These T cell receptor beta chains were read from a single sample in a study of blood T cell repertoires in COVID-19. The protocol was immunoSEQ multiplex PCR, while the TCRdb copy is restricted to in-frame clones and leaves out a portion. The table records 400,000 to 450,000 clones, 80% to 90% of them present only once. Sequencing was performed on PBMCs or T cells enriched from blood (not recorded which). The receptors stem from a man aged 30 to 45 who had recovered from COVID-19. The CDR3 runs from the conserved cysteine through the conserved F or W. A D gene is named only where the DNA matches it firmly. Clone size is shown for a subset of rows, as once, few, many or a class of expanded clone.

TRBJ1-1,TRBV10-2,-,-,CASTWSDPNTEAFF,TGCGCCAGCACATGGAGCGACCCTAACACTGAAGCTTTCTTT
TRBJ1-3,TRBV29-1,-,-,CSVRDIGNTIYF,TGCAGCGTTCGGGACATTGGAAACACCATATATTTT
TRBJ2-3,TRBV7-9,TRBD2,-,CASRMGLARGTDTQYF,TGTGCCAGCAGGATGGGACTAGCGAGGGGCACAGATACGCAGTATTTT
TRBJ2-3,TRBV5-6,TRBD1,-,CASSMTGKDTQYF,TGTGCCAGCAGCATGACAGGGAAAGATACGCAGTATTTT
TRBJ2-7,TRBV5-4,TRBD2,-,CASSSAGGLGYEQYF,TGTGCCAGCAGCTCCGCCGGGGGACTAGGATACGAGCAGTACTTC
TRBJ1-2,TRBV9,TRBD1,-,CASSALTGAAYGYTF,TGTGCCAGCAGCGCGCTGACAGGGGCGGCCTATGGCTACACCTTC
TRBJ1-2,TRBV12-3/TRBV12-4,-,once,CASSLVGGYGYTF,TGTGCCAGCAGTTTAGTCGGGGGCTATGGCTACACCTTC
TRBJ1-2,TRBV3-1/TRBV3-2,-,-,CASSQDPPDSLVYGYTF,TGTGCCAGCAGCCAAGACCCCCCAGACAGCCTAGTCTATGGCTACACCTTC
TRBJ1-5,TRBV27,-,-,CASSPSLGRNQPQHF,TGTGCCAGCAGCCCTTCGCTGGGGCGCAATCAGCCCCAGCATTTT
TRBJ2-1,TRBV28,TRBD2,-,CASSLSLGLAGGYNEQFF,TGTGCCAGCAGTTTATCCTTAGGACTAGCGGGAGGTTACAATGAGCAGTTCTTC
TRBJ2-1,TRBV5-8,-,-,CASSLEGVSYNEQFF,TGTGCCAGCAGCTTGGAGGGGGTATCCTACAATGAGCAGTTCTTC
TRBJ2-1,TRBV9,-,-,CASSGRRGNEQFF,TGTGCCAGCAGCGGACGCAGGGGCAATGAGCAGTTCTTC
TRBJ2-7,TRBV9,TRBD1,-,CASSVVSGTGSDEQYF,TGTGCCAGCAGCGTAGTGAGTGGGACAGGTAGCGACGAGCAGTACTTC
TRBJ2-6,TRBV24-1,TRBD1,-,CATSDWTGAGANVLTF,TGTGCCACCAGTGATTGGACAGGGGCCGGGGCCAACGTCCTGACTTTC
TRBJ2-7,TRBV28,-,-,CASSSPGSGGDEQYF,TGTGCCAGCAGTTCGCCTGGGAGCGGCGGCGACGAGCAGTACTTC
TRBJ2-4,TRBV11-2,TRBD1,-,CASSPLPGQKNIQYF,TGTGCCAGCAGCCCCCTCCCGGGACAGAAAAACATTCAGTACTTC
TRBJ2-2,TRBV7-9,TRBD1,-,CASSLAGQGAYGELFF,TGTGCCAGCAGCTTAGCGGGACAGGGGGCATACGGGGAGCTGTTTTTT
TRBJ2-3,TRBV19,-,-,CASSIGLFTDTQYF,TGTGCCAGTAGTATCGGACTTTTCACAGATACGCAGTATTTT
TRBJ2-7,TRBV6-5,-,-,CASSYSTQRPYEQYF,TGTGCCAGCAGTTACTCGACCCAGAGGCCCTACGAGCAGTACTTC
TRBJ2-1,TRBV13,TRBD2,-,CASSLGVGTSGRIGNEQFF,TGTGCCAGCAGCTTAGGGGTTGGGACTAGCGGGAGGATTGGAAATGAGCAGTTCTTC
TRBJ2-1,TRBV10-3,TRBD2,-,CAISGTSIHNEQFF,TGTGCCATTTCCGGGACTAGCATCCACAATGAGCAGTTCTTC
TRBJ2-7,TRBV28,TRBD2,few,CASTYRGTSGPSYEQYF,TGTGCCAGCACCTATCGTGGGACTAGCGGACCCTCCTACGAGCAGTACTTC
TRBJ2-7,TRBV3-1/TRBV3-2,-,-,CASSPEGAGGYEQYF,TGTGCCAGCAGCCCGGAGGGTGCAGGGGGGTACGAGCAGTACTTC
TRBJ1-4,TRBV19,TRBD1,-,CATQMDRNEKLFF,TGTGCCACCCAGATGGACAGGAATGAAAAACTGTTTTTT